The text below deals with one T cell receptor (beta chain). Its target is unknown. Sequencing used immunoSEQ multiplex PCR; TCRdb keeps in-frame clones, though not all of them. The data show some 22,000 clones, approximately 64% seen once. The source of the sample is a study of vaccination effects on CD4 cells after COVID-19. Overall study findings and caveats: The study got few convalescent patients and did not collect any early post-infection timepoints. Late post-vaccination, clones induced by infection and those induced by vaccine underwent marked clonal contraction.

The CDR3 consists of 15 residues. The J segment lost 10 bases and the V segment lost 5 bases, leaving 11 bases of the junction unmatched. In germline, CDR1 is SGHNT, CDR2 YYREEE (reference sequence). The ViraFEST assay expanded antigen-specific CD4+ T cells with viral peptide pools before sequencing. An approximately nine-day culture period preceded the isolation of CD4+ T cells. Among the vaccine recipients, none had a prior SARS-CoV-2 infection, and nucleocapsid antibodies were negative. A density of roughly 2 million PBMC per well was used; these cells were cultured with 10 IU/ml IL-2 and roughly 10 ug/ml peptides. The authors replaced half the medium with IL-2 medium on days 3 and 7.

This sequence joins TRBV5-4 and TRBJ2-1; 11 bases are a match to TRBD2. The sequencing used CD4+ T cells from PBMCs cultured with HCoV-OC43 spike peptides, collected before COVID-19 vaccination. Subset meaning: HCoV-OC43 spike overlapping peptide pool stimulation. This receptor was identified in a human donor who received a COVID-19 vaccine. CDR3 nucleotides: TGTGCCAGCAGGTTAGCGGGAGGGAATAATGCGGAGCAGTTCTTC. As protein: CASRLAGGNNAEQFF.